The 26 T cell receptor beta chains given below trace back to one sample, sequenced in a study of naive and memory T cell subsets listed by TCRdb under 2017. The library was generated by UMI-ligation and nested PCR. The run used an Illumina MiSeq. The beta constant-region primer was an equimolar mix of two oligonucleotides covering both TRBC1 and TRBC2. Starting from the raw public reads, TCRdb applied fastp trimming at Q25, assembled clones with MiXCR and retained in-frame beta chains. Merged by CDR3 protein, the rows form single entries marked with the most common genes and DNA. The table for this sample lists 75,000 to 85,000 distinct CDR3 sequences; about an eighth of them were counted only once. 0.75% to 0.95% of the sample belongs to the ten largest clones. The source material was central memory CD4+ T cells from blood. The cell subset or site label of this sample denotes: central memory, CD45RA- CD27+. The source is a human donor in good health.

This clonotype was observed many times. The chain joins TRBV29-1 to TRBJ2-3; 7 bases are shared with TRBD2. The CDR3 is 11 residues long. V gave up 6 bases and J gave up 10 bases; unmatched junction bases: 7. From germline, CDR1 is SQVTM and CDR2 ANQGSEA. The CDR3 region has the DNA TGCAGCGTGCGATTGGGGGGGGCGCAGTATTTT. This codes for CSVRLGGAQYF.

This clonotype was observed many times. The chain uses TRBV20-1 and TRBJ2-1; 11 nucleotides line up with TRBD2. The V gene's germline CDR1 is DFQATT and CDR2 SNEGSKA (reference sequence). V was pared by 3 bases and J by 4 bases, with 8 bases of the junction left unmatched. This CDR3 is 16 amino acids long. The CDR3 sequence: CSARSLAGGKYNEQFF. CDR3 bases: TGCAGTGCTAGGTCTCTAGCGGGAGGCAAATACAATGAGCAGTTCTTC.

This clonotype has more than one count but fewer than ten. V and J are TRBV28 and TRBJ2-3; 9 positions agree with TRBD2. CDR1 and CDR2 from the germline V gene are MDHEN and SYDVKM. Trimming at V came to 6 bases and at J to 4 bases, leaving 11 bases not matched to a gene. The CDR3 is 16 residues long. The CDR3 DNA is TGTGCCAGCAGCTCAGCCGGGCTAGCGGGACCAGATACGCAGTATTTT. Amino acid sequence: CASSSAGLAGPDTQYF.

This rearrangement joins TRBV15 to TRBJ2-5; 10 bases match TRBD2. The CDR3 contains 18 residues. Germline V gene data show CDR1 as LNHNV and CDR2 as YYDKDF (reference sequence). The ends lost 1 base at V and 2 bases at J; junction bases unmatched: 10. CDR3: CATSRVRASGSRQETQYF. CDR3 coding DNA: TGTGCCACCAGCAGAGTCCGGGCTAGCGGGAGTCGACAAGAGACCCAGTACTTC. Drawing the rest from reference TRBV15 and TRBJ2-5, the complete variable domain is DAMVIQNPRYQVTQFGKPVTLSCSQTLNHNVMYWYQQKSSQAPKLLFHYYDKDFNNEADTPDNFQSRRPNTSFCFLDIRSPGLGDTAMYLCATSRVRASGSRQETQYFGPGTRLLVL.

The genes are TRBV29-1 and TRBJ1-2; possible D gene TRBD1, 5 bases. Deletions cut 6 bases from V and 8 bases from J, with 16 bases between. The V gene's germline CDR1 is SQVTM and CDR2 ANQGSEA. CDR3 length: 12 amino acids. CDR3 residues: CSVADGRGGYTF. For the CDR3, the DNA is TGCAGCGTCGCGGACGGCCGGGGGGGCTACACCTTC.

The V call is TRBV12-5, the J call TRBJ2-1; 7 bases agree with TRBD2. Germline V gene lookup returns CDR1 LGHNT and CDR2 FRNRAP. The CDR3 runs 13 residues. Trimming removed 3 bases from V and 10 bases from J; junction bases left unmatched: 6. The CDR3 protein is CASGLAGIQEQFF. In DNA, the CDR3 is TGTGCTAGTGGTTTAGCGGGAATACAGGAGCAGTTCTTC.

This clonotype was observed a few times. The J gene is TRBJ1-1, the V gene TRBV30; D is unresolved. Germline lookup yields CDR1 GTSNPN and CDR2 SVGIG (reference sequence). Trimming took off 5 bases at V and 0 bases at J, with 10 bases between the two ends. There are 13 residues in the CDR3. The CDR3 region is CAWGHALNTEAFF. CDR3 in DNA: TGTGCCTGGGGGCACGCTCTGAACACTGAAGCTTTCTTT. Supplemented by reference TRBV30 and TRBJ1-1, the full variable domain reads SQTIHQWPATLVQPVGSPLSLECTVEGTSNPNLYWYRQAAGRGLQLLFYSVGIGQISSEVPQNLSASRPQDRQFILSSKKLLLSDSGFYLCAWGHALNTEAFFGQGTRLTVV.

The chain has TRBV30 and TRBJ1-2; weak D call: TRBD1 (5 bases). Germline CDR1 GTSNPN, CDR2 SVGIG (reference sequence). V lost 5 bases, J lost 8 bases, and 18 bases lay in between. The CDR3 is 13 residues long. As DNA, the CDR3 is TGTGCCTGGCGTAGAGGGGTGAGCTACGGCTACACCTTC. It yields the protein CAWRRGVSYGYTF.

The chain couples TRBV19 to TRBJ2-1, with 16 positions matching TRBD2. The CDR3 extends over 18 amino acids. Per the germline V gene, CDR1 is LNHDA and CDR2 is SQIVND (reference sequence). Trimming cost V 6 bases and J 8 bases; bases outside gene matches: 13. The CDR3 spells CASRAPGTSGRASHEQFF. CDR3 nucleotide sequence: TGTGCCAGTAGGGCTCCCGGGACTAGCGGGAGGGCTAGCCATGAGCAGTTCTTC.

This clonotype was counted a few times. V is TRBV7-9 and J is TRBJ1-1, with 9 bases lining up with TRBD1. Looked up from germline, CDR1 is SEHNR and CDR2 is FQNEAQ (reference sequence). This CDR3 comprises 14 residues. V lost 5 bases, J lost 4 bases, and 5 bases stayed unmatched. The CDR3 bases are TGTGCCAGCAGCCCACAGGGGGCAGGCACTGAAGCTTTCTTT. Its translation: CASSPQGAGTEAFF.

There are many counts of this clonotype. The chain employs TRBV3-1 and TRBJ1-5; D is uncertain. Germline lookup yields CDR1 LGHDT and CDR2 YNNKEL (reference sequence). This CDR3 has 14 residues. V was pared by 4 bases and J by 7 bases, with 14 bases between. CDR3 in amino acids: CASSPSSGTQPQHF. CDR3 coding DNA: TGTGCCAGCAGCCCTTCGTCGGGAACCCAGCCCCAGCATTTT.

The CDR3 is CASSARTGNEKLFF. The CDR3 DNA is TGTGCCAGCAGTGCCCGGACGGGGAATGAAAAACTGTTTTTT. The V gene is TRBV2, the J gene TRBJ1-4; D is undetermined. V was clipped by 4 bases and J by 5 bases, with 11 bases between them. The CDR3 consists of 14 residues. Germline lookup yields CDR1 SNHLY and CDR2 FYNNEI.

This clonotype was detected a few times. The genes are TRBV5-1 and TRBJ2-7; 9 bases match TRBD2. After removal of 3 bases from V and 4 bases from J, the junction contained 11 bases not matched to a gene. Germline CDR1 is SGHRS and CDR2 is YFSETQ. CDR3 length: 16 amino acids. The CDR3 DNA sequence: TGCGCCAGCAGCTGGGGACTAGCCCACGGGGTTTACGAGCAGTACTTC. Translation gives CASSWGLAHGVYEQYF.

This clonotype was detected a few times. The V call is TRBV2, the J call TRBJ2-1; no reliable D call. CDR3 length: 12 amino acids. The ends were cut back, 2 bases at V and 6 bases at J, with 5 bases in the middle. CDR1 and CDR2 from the germline V gene are SNHLY and FYNNEI. This CDR3 is CASSEIGNEQFF. The CDR3 nucleotides read TGTGCCAGCAGTGAAATAGGCAATGAGCAGTTCTTC.

This chain links TRBV7-2 with TRBJ2-7, with TRBD2 matching over 7 bases. The CDR3 runs to 14 residues. Per the germline V gene, CDR1 is SGHTA and CDR2 is FQGNSA. With 7 bases clipped from V and 0 bases from J, the junction kept 6 bases outside the gene matches. CDR3 nucleotides: TGTGCCAGCACCCCTCCGGGGGGCTCCTACGAGCAGTACTTC. Translation gives CASTPPGGSYEQYF.

This clonotype appeared a few times. V usage is TRBV5-5 and J usage is TRBJ2-7, with TRBD2 as a possible D gene (6 bases). CDR3 length equals 16 residues. Trimming took 0 bases from V and 3 from J, leaving 16 bases between them. The germline CDR1 and CDR2 sequences are SGHKS and YYEKEE (reference sequence). Here the CDR3 reads CASSLGPSAGYYEQYF. The CDR3 bases are TGTGCCAGCAGCTTGGGCCCCAGCGCGGGGTACTACGAGCAGTACTTC.

This clonotype was seen a few times. The CDR3 sequence: CASSGLPLNTEAFF. The CDR3 region has the DNA TGTGCCAGCAGCGGTCTACCTCTGAACACTGAAGCTTTCTTT. This chain links TRBV5-4 with TRBJ1-1, with D unclear. This CDR3 has 14 residues. Germline loops: CDR1 SGHNT, CDR2 YYREEE (reference sequence). Deletions cut 4 bases from V and 0 bases from J, with 10 bases between.

This clonotype came up once. The gene calls are TRBV5-5 and TRBJ2-5, with D perhaps TRBD1 or TRBD2 (5 bases each). The CDR3 length is 13 residues. V was pared by 0 bases and J by 4 bases, with 7 bases between. The germline gives CDR1 SGHKS, CDR2 YYEKEE (reference sequence). The CDR3 nucleotides are TGTGCCAGCAGCTTGGTGGGGGTAGAGACCCAGTACTTC. This translates into CASSLVGVETQYF.

Ten or more counts support this clonotype. This chain uses TRBV20-1 with TRBJ1-1; 7 nucleotides agree with TRBD1. Germline-derived CDR1 and CDR2 are DFQATT and SNEGSKA (reference sequence). Trimming at V came to 2 bases and at J to 4 bases, leaving 7 bases not matched to a gene. This CDR3 has 14 amino acids. The CDR3 nucleotides read TGCAGTGCTAGAACGACAGGGCGGGGCACTGAAGCTTTCTTT. Residues: CSARTTGRGTEAFF.

At least ten counts were recorded for this clonotype. CDR3 in DNA: TGTGCCAGCAGTTACGTAGCAGGATTGAGTGAAAAACTGTTTTTT. It codes for CASSYVAGLSEKLFF. The chain has TRBV12-3 or TRBV12-4 and TRBJ1-4; no definite D call. V lost 4 bases to trimming and J lost 7 bases, with 16 bases between them. This CDR3 spans 15 amino acids.

The V call is TRBV20-1, the J call TRBJ2-5; possibly TRBD1 for D (5 bases). The germline CDR1 and CDR2 sequences are DFQATT and SNEGSKA (reference sequence). CDR3 length: 12 residues. Trimming took off 6 bases at V and 3 bases at J, with 11 bases between the two ends. CDR3 sequence (DNA): TGCAGTGCCAGCCAGGGAAAAGAGACCCAGTACTTC. Its translation: CSASQGKETQYF.

This clonotype was seen a handful of times. The chain is built from TRBV7-2 and TRBJ2-2; 11 nucleotides line up with TRBD2. Germline-derived CDR1 and CDR2 are SGHTA and FQGNSA. The CDR3 contains 16 residues. V shed 5 bases, J shed 7 bases, and the junction held 9 bases outside the gene matches. For the CDR3, the DNA is TGTGCCAGCAGCGCAAATAGCGGGAGGGCCCACGGGGAGCTGTTTTTT. Translated: CASSANSGRAHGELFF.

This clonotype was observed a handful of times. V is TRBV12-3 or TRBV12-4 and J is TRBJ2-1, with D uncertain. The germline V and J ends were trimmed by 5 bases and 7 bases, with 12 bases remaining between them. This CDR3 is built from 13 residues. The CDR3 nucleotides are TGTGCCAGCAGTGCCCGGGCTTCGAATGAGCAGTTCTTC. Its protein is CASSARASNEQFF.

This clonotype came up a few times. The CDR3 spells CSAQVGTSESYEQYF. CDR3 in DNA: TGCAGTGCCCAGGTGGGGACTAGCGAATCCTACGAGCAGTACTTC. This chain uses TRBV20-1 with TRBJ2-7; 10 nucleotides align to TRBD2. The CDR3 is made up of 15 amino acids. Germline V CDR1 and CDR2: DFQATT, SNEGSKA (reference sequence). V lost 6 bases, J lost 1 base, and 9 bases stayed unmatched.

The chain has TRBV10-3 and TRBJ1-5; a weak D match, TRBD1 (6 bases). V was trimmed by 0 bases and J by 2 bases, leaving 8 bases between them. This CDR3 spans 15 amino acids. Germline lookup yields CDR1 ENHRY and CDR2 SYGVKD. CDR3 sequence (DNA): TGTGCCATCAGTGAGTCGGGACACCGCAATCAGCCCCAGCATTTT. Translating gives CAISESGHRNQPQHF.

The chain recombines TRBV28 with TRBJ1-2, with 8 bases matching TRBD1. CDR3 length: 14 amino acids. The germline V gene encodes CDR1 MDHEN and CDR2 SYDVKM. V shed 6 bases and J 3 bases; nucleotides not matched to a gene: 6. As DNA, the CDR3 is TGTGCCAGCAGCCCAGGGGGCGCGGACTATGGCTACACCTTC. Its translation is CASSPGGADYGYTF.